What follows is one T cell receptor (beta chain) and its context. Original processing notes: Reference gene primer amplification gave estimated nucleated cell counts. TCRdb's copy holds only in-frame clones and misses some; the assay was immunoSEQ multiplex PCR. From that table come the V and J calls and clone size; the DNA was used to work out D and trimming. Of about 140,000 clones in the sample, almost 85% were seen once. The CDR3 is made up of 16 amino acids. V lost 1 base and J lost 3, with 17 bases in between. The germline V gene encodes CDR1 SGHRS and CDR2 YFSETQ. This specimen belongs to a study of blood T cell repertoires in COVID-19. Turning to the study itself: PBMCs, B-cell-depleted T cells, or T cells provided the cDNA or gDNA that made up the material.

The chain combines TRBV5-1 with TRBJ2-7; maybe TRBD1 (6 bases). This TCR was recovered from a man aged 45-65 years with acute or convalescent COVID-19. Sample: peripheral blood. Here the CDR3 reads CASSLSSVTGDYEQYF. CDR3 bases: TGCGCCAGCAGCTTGTCAAGTGTGACAGGCGACTACGAGCAGTACTTC.